Following are 30 T cell receptor beta chains from one sample sequenced in a study of blood T cell repertoires in COVID-19. TCRdb's table, derived via immunoSEQ multiplex PCR, lists solely in-frame clones and lacks some. The sample shows under 350,000 clones, approximately 91% of them seen only once. Sequencing input: PBMCs or T cells enriched from blood (not recorded which). The receptors originated from a woman aged 40 to 50 who had recovered from COVID-19.

The rearrangement joins TRBV5-1 to TRBJ2-7; D possibly corresponds to TRBD1 (6 bases). V lost 1 base to trimming and J lost 1 base, with 9 bases between them. CDR1 and CDR2 (germline): SGHRS, YFSETQ. This CDR3 has 14 residues. The chain's CDR3 is CASSLSGTSYEQYF. CDR3 DNA: TGCGCCAGCAGCTTGTCAGGGACATCCTACGAGCAGTACTTC.

J is TRBJ2-7 and V is TRBV28; D possibly corresponds to TRBD1 (6 bases). V lost 8 bases and J 2 bases, leaving 16 bases between the germline ends. The CDR3 runs to 14 residues. Germline V CDR1 and CDR2: MDHEN, SYDVKM. The CDR3 nucleotides read TGTGCCAGCTCCACACCCTCAGGGGCCTACGAGCAGTACTTC. Residues: CASSTPSGAYEQYF.

The rearrangement uses TRBV12-3 or TRBV12-4 and TRBJ1-2; weak D call: TRBD1 (5 bases). The V gene lost 6 bases and the J gene lost 2 bases, with 10 bases spanning the gap. CDR3 length equals 13 residues. In nucleotides, the CDR3 is TGTGCCAGCAGGGAAGACAGAAACTATGGCTACACCTTC. This gives the protein CASREDRNYGYTF.

The chain recombines TRBV11-2 with TRBJ2-5; 8 bases map to TRBD1. Germline lookup yields CDR1 SGHAT and CDR2 FQNNGV. The junction had 11 bases not matched to a gene; V was cut back by 3 bases and J by 5 bases. The CDR3 covers 16 residues. In DNA, the CDR3 is TGTGCCAGCAGCTTCAAGGCCGGCCAGGGGGCGGAGACCCAGTACTTC. Translating it yields CASSFKAGQGAETQYF.

The chain has TRBV29-1 and TRBJ1-2; maybe TRBD1 (5 bases). Germline V gives CDR1 SQVTM, CDR2 ANQGSEA. Trimming pared 6 bases from V and 12 bases from J, leaving 20 bases between. The CDR3 loop spans 12 amino acids. CDR3 protein: CSVGRDGGLHTF. In DNA, the CDR3 is TGCAGCGTCGGCCGGGACGGAGGGTTGCACACCTTC.

The rearrangement joins TRBV5-8 to TRBJ1-1; 7 bases align to TRBD1. CDR1 SGHTS and CDR2 YDEGEE come from the germline V gene. This CDR3 region has 17 residues. Germline trimming cut 4 bases from V and 0 bases from J; bases unmatched to any gene: 12. The DNA for the CDR3 is TGTGCCAGCAGCCTGGGGGAATTCGGACAGGTGAACACTGAAGCTTTCTTT. Its protein product is CASSLGEFGQVNTEAFF.

J is TRBJ2-2 and V is TRBV6-1; D is unresolved. The CDR3 runs to 13 residues. V was trimmed by 3 bases and J by 6 bases, leaving 8 bases between them. Germline CDR1 MNHNS, CDR2 SASEGT. The CDR3 here is CASSDLYAGELFF. CDR3 DNA: TGTGCCAGCAGTGACCTTTATGCCGGGGAGCTGTTTTTT.

V and J are TRBV5-1 and TRBJ1-3, with TRBD1 identical over 7 bases. V lost 4 bases and J lost 0; bases outside the gene matches: 10. The CDR3 has 17 residues. Looked up from germline, CDR1 is SGHRS and CDR2 is YFSETQ. In nucleotides, the CDR3 is TGCGCCAGCAGCAGAATAACAGGGGCCAACTCTGGAAACACCATATATTTT. Translated, it gives CASSRITGANSGNTIYF.

V gene TRBV7-2 combines with J gene TRBJ1-6; D perhaps matches TRBD1 (5 bases). The CDR3 has 13 residues. CDR1 SGHTA and CDR2 FQGNSA come from the germline V gene. V was trimmed by 4 bases and J by 9 bases, leaving 10 bases between them. CDR3 nucleotide sequence: TGTGCCAGCAGCTCCCAGGGAGGTTCACCCCTCCACTTT. Protein product: CASSSQGGSPLHF. The variable domain in full, completed from reference TRBV7-2 and TRBJ1-6, reads GAGVSQSPSNKVTEKGKDVELRCDPISGHTALYWYRQSLGQGLEFLIYFQGNSAPDKSGLPSDRFSAERTGGSVSTLTIQRTQQEDSAVYLCASSSQGGSPLHFGNGTRLTVT.

The gene calls are TRBV3-1 (or the pseudogene TRBV3-2) and TRBJ1-4; the D gene is possibly TRBD1 (5 bases). V shed 6 bases and J shed 8 bases, with 19 bases lying between them. From germline, CDR1 is LGHDT and CDR2 YNNKEL (reference sequence). The CDR3 is 15 residues long. CDR3 sequence (DNA): TGTGCCAGCAGTCGATCCACAGGTCGTTGGGAAAAACTGTTTTTT. Its protein is CASSRSTGRWEKLFF.

The genes are TRBV10-3 and TRBJ2-3; tentative D call: TRBD2 (5 bases). Trimming removed 7 bases from V and 1 base from J, with 9 bases in between. From germline, CDR1 is ENHRY and CDR2 SYGVKD. The CDR3 has 13 amino acids. CDR3 loop: CAIKVSGTDTQYF. CDR3 nucleotide sequence: TGTGCCATCAAGGTTAGCGGCACAGATACGCAGTATTTT.

CDR3 DNA sequence: TGTGCCAGCAGTGAAAACAGCTTCAACTATGGCTACACCTTC. It is translated as CASSENSFNYGYTF. The rearrangement joins TRBV6-1 to TRBJ1-2; no firm D call. V dropped 2 bases and J dropped 2 bases, with 9 bases sitting between them. The CDR3 runs to 14 residues. In germline, CDR1 is MNHNS, CDR2 SASEGT.

This chain joins TRBV5-1 and TRBJ2-5; perhaps TRBD1 as D (6 bases). The V end lost 2 bases, the J end lost 4 bases, and 9 bases lay between the germline ends. Germline CDR1 is SGHRS and CDR2 is YFSETQ. CDR3 length equals 13 residues. CDR3 in DNA: TGCGCCAGCAGCTTACGAGGGGGAGAGACCCAGTACTTC. This encodes CASSLRGGETQYF.

The rearrangement links TRBV11-2 to TRBJ2-7; D not resolved. Germline CDR1 reads SGHAT; CDR2 reads FQNNGV. V lost 5 bases and J 0 bases, leaving 11 bases between the germline ends. The CDR3 contains 14 residues. The CDR3 DNA reads TGTGCCAGCAGCCCAGGATTTAGCTCCTACGAGCAGTACTTC. Encoded protein: CASSPGFSSYEQYF.

The rearrangement uses TRBV19 and TRBJ1-1, with D tentatively TRBD1 (5 bases). Germline V gene data show CDR1 as LNHDA and CDR2 as SQIVND (reference sequence). The CDR3 extends over 14 amino acids. V was shortened by 3 bases and J by 1 base, with 9 bases between the two germline ends. CDR3 sequence reads: CASSMTAQNTEAFF. The CDR3 DNA is TGTGCCAGTAGTATGACAGCCCAGAACACTGAAGCTTTCTTT.

This chain connects TRBV4-1 to TRBJ1-5; D uncertain. This CDR3 is built from 16 residues. CDR1 is MGHRA, CDR2 YSYEKL, per germline. Trimming left V 7 bases short and J 0 bases short, with 16 bases between. The CDR3 sequence: CASTASWGDSNQPQHF. The DNA for the CDR3 is TGCGCCAGCACGGCTAGCTGGGGTGATAGCAATCAGCCCCAGCATTTT.

The genes are TRBV15 and TRBJ2-2; D perhaps matches TRBD1 (6 bases). Trimming left V 4 bases short and J 3 bases short, with 12 bases between. Looked up from germline, CDR1 is LNHNV and CDR2 is YYDKDF (reference sequence). The CDR3 has 15 amino acids. CDR3 amino acids: CATSKPGQHTGELFF. The CDR3, as DNA: TGTGCCACCAGCAAACCGGGACAACACACCGGGGAGCTGTTTTTT.

V is TRBV14 and J is TRBJ2-2, with a possible D match to TRBD2 (5 bases). The germline V gene has CDR1 SGHDN and CDR2 FVKESK. The germline V and J ends were trimmed by 1 base and 6 bases, with 9 bases remaining between them. This CDR3 comprises 14 residues. The DNA for the CDR3 is TGTGCCAGCAGCCAAGCCCACGGGGCCGGGGAGCTGTTTTTT. As protein: CASSQAHGAGELFF.

This chain connects TRBV11-2 to TRBJ2-2; 10 bases fit TRBD2. The V and J ends lost 1 base and 5 bases, in that order; junction bases with no gene match: 1. The CDR3 runs 15 residues. Looked up from germline, CDR1 is SGHAT and CDR2 is FQNNGV. In DNA, the CDR3 is TGTGCCAGCAGCTTAGCTAGCGGGAGAACCGGGGAGCTGTTTTTT. The encoded protein is CASSLASGRTGELFF.

The CDR3 spells CASARGGQEEKLFF. CDR3 coding DNA: TGTGCCAGCGCACGAGGGGGCCAGGAGGAAAAACTGTTTTTT. This chain links TRBV25-1 with TRBJ1-4, with 7 positions matching TRBD1. V lost 8 bases to trimming and J lost 8 bases; unmatched junction nucleotides: 11. The CDR3 length is 14 residues. Looked up from germline, CDR1 is MGHDK and CDR2 is SYGVNS.

The rearrangement joins TRBV7-9 to TRBJ1-3; D is unresolved. V shed 3 bases and J shed 9 bases, with 12 bases lying between them. The CDR3 totals 13 residues. Germline assignment: CDR1 SEHNR and CDR2 FQNEAQ (reference sequence). DNA of the CDR3: TGTGCCAGCAGCTTTGTCCCGGTATCCACCATATATTTT. The encoded protein is CASSFVPVSTIYF.

V is TRBV7-6 and J is TRBJ2-3; 11 nucleotides align to TRBD2. Germline CDR1 is SGHVS and CDR2 is FNYEAQ. The CDR3 length is 18 residues. J gave up 4 bases and V 5 bases, and 14 bases lay outside the gene matches. Here the CDR3 reads CASSPRDLAGGPSDTQYF. For the CDR3, the DNA is TGTGCCAGCAGCCCTCGCGATTTAGCGGGAGGGCCTTCAGATACGCAGTATTTT.

The chain is built from TRBV3-1 (or the pseudogene TRBV3-2) and TRBJ2-3; 7 bases map to TRBD2. The V segment lost 0 bases and the J segment 0 bases; nucleotides outside the gene matches: 12. The V gene's germline CDR1 is LGHDT and CDR2 YNNKEL (reference sequence). This CDR3 has 19 amino acids. The CDR3 coding sequence is TGTGCCAGCAGCCAAGAATTTGACGGGTTGCGGGAGAGCACAGATACGCAGTATTTT. This encodes CASSQEFDGLRESTDTQYF.

The chain joins TRBV5-1 to TRBJ1-1; possibly TRBD1 for D (6 bases). This CDR3 is built from 13 residues. Trimming stripped 0 bases from V and 6 bases from J, with 9 bases between. Germline V CDR1 and CDR2: SGHRS, YFSETQ. CDR3 residues: CASSLAPGAEAFF. The CDR3 DNA reads TGCGCCAGCAGCTTGGCTCCAGGGGCTGAAGCTTTCTTT.

The chain carries TRBV9 and TRBJ1-2; D is perhaps TRBD1 (5 bases). There are 14 residues in the CDR3. CDR1 and CDR2 (germline): SGDLS, YYNGEE. The V gene lost 3 bases and the J gene lost 7 bases, with 16 bases spanning the gap. CDR3: CASSARLGESGYTF. The CDR3 nucleotides are TGTGCCAGCAGCGCCCGGCTAGGGGAAAGTGGCTACACCTTC. The full variable domain, rest sourced from reference TRBV9 and TRBJ1-2, is DSGVTQTPKHLITATGQRVTLRCSPRSGDLSVYWYQQSLDQGLQFLIQYYNGEERAKGNILERFSAQQFPDLHSELNLSSLELGDSALYFCASSARLGESGYTFGSGTRLTVV.

J is TRBJ2-5 and V is TRBV3-1 (or the pseudogene TRBV3-2), with 11 nucleotides matching TRBD2. The V and J ends lost 7 bases and 2 bases, in that order; junction bases with no gene match: 6. The CDR3 covers 15 residues. Germline CDR1 and CDR2: LGHDT and YNNKEL (reference sequence). The DNA of the CDR3 is TGTGCCAGCACCCGAAGGACTAGCGGGCAAGAGACCCAGTACTTC. Protein product: CASTRRTSGQETQYF.

This clone was detected a few times. J is TRBJ1-1 and V is TRBV7-9; D gene uncertain. This CDR3 has 14 amino acids. Germline lookup yields CDR1 SEHNR and CDR2 FQNEAQ (reference sequence). The V and J ends lost 5 bases and 3 bases respectively, with 13 bases between them. The CDR3: CASSQEARHTEAFF. CDR3 bases: TGTGCCAGCAGCCAGGAGGCCCGGCACACTGAAGCTTTCTTT.

The CDR3 nucleotides are TGTGCCAGCAGTTACACGCCTCAGGTGGTAGAAGCTTTCTTT. This translates into CASSYTPQVVEAFF. The chain employs TRBV6-6 and TRBJ1-1, with unresolved D. The V end was cut by 2 bases, the J end by 8 bases, with 15 bases between. The CDR3 runs 14 residues. CDR1 and CDR2 from the germline V gene are MNHNY and SVGAGI (reference sequence).

The genes are TRBV6-5 and TRBJ1-1; TRBD1 might be the D (5 bases). The CDR3 is 15 amino acids. Per the germline V gene, CDR1 is MNHEY and CDR2 is SVGAGI. Trimming removed 2 bases from V and 1 base from J, with 11 bases in between. The CDR3 DNA reads as TGTGCCAGCAGTTACAGGGGTACTGGGAACACTGAAGCTTTCTTT. It translates to CASSYRGTGNTEAFF.

This clone was recorded a few times. Other DNA sequences of this sample code for an identical CDR3. The rearrangement links TRBV6-5 to TRBJ2-1, with 8 bases matching TRBD2. The CDR3 extends over 16 amino acids. Germline V gene lookup returns CDR1 MNHEY and CDR2 SVGAGI. Unmatched junction bases numbered 8, after V lost 4 bases and J lost 3 bases. The CDR3 nucleotides read TGTGCCAGCAGTTCGCCCGGGACTAGTATCTACAATGAGCAGTTCTTC. It translates to CASSSPGTSIYNEQFF.